These T cell receptor beta chains were read from a single sample in a study of blood T cell repertoires in COVID-19. This table comes from immunoSEQ multiplex PCR, and its TCRdb copy is limited to in-frame clones, with some not included. This sample has about 130,000 clones, with roughly four fifths found just once. The sample comprised peripheral blood. These receptors all come from a human donor in a cohort sampled during active COVID-19. The CDR3 runs from the conserved cysteine through the conserved F or W. Each record gives: CDR3 protein, CDR3 DNA, J gene, V gene, CDR3 length, D gene. D genes are given only for firm matches.

CDR3aa: CASSGQGGGEQYF
CDR3nt: TGCGCCAGCAGTGGACAGGGTGGCGGCGAGCAGTACTTC
j_gene: TRBJ2-7
v_gene: TRBV10-1
len: 13
d_gene: TRBD1

CDR3aa: CASSIGGTDTEAFF
CDR3nt: TGTGCCAGCAGCATTGGGGGGACAGACACTGAAGCTTTCTTT
j_gene: TRBJ1-1
v_gene: TRBV7-9
len: 14
d_gene: TRBD1

CDR3aa: CASSRGTSGGLLQETQYF
CDR3nt: TGCGCCAGCAGCCGAGGGACTAGCGGGGGGCTCCTCCAAGAGACCCAGTACTTC
j_gene: TRBJ2-5
v_gene: TRBV5-1
len: 18
d_gene: TRBD2

CDR3aa: CASSPGIGGGPYTLQTQHF
CDR3nt: TGTGCCAGCAGTCCAGGGATAGGGGGCGGACCTTACACCCTTCAAACTCAGCATTTT
j_gene: TRBJ1-5
v_gene: TRBV2
len: 19
d_gene: TRBD1

CDR3aa: CAWSPGYTEAFF
CDR3nt: TGTGCCTGGAGTCCAGGGTACACTGAAGCTTTCTTT
j_gene: TRBJ1-1
v_gene: TRBV30
len: 12
d_gene: -

CDR3aa: CASSEAGGGYTF
CDR3nt: TGTGCCAGCAGTGAAGCCGGGGGTGGCTACACCTTC
j_gene: TRBJ1-2
v_gene: TRBV25-1
len: 12
d_gene: -

CDR3aa: CASSSPGQGETQYF
CDR3nt: TGTGCCAGCAGCTCTCCTGGGCAGGGGGAGACCCAGTACTTC
j_gene: TRBJ2-5
v_gene: TRBV7-6
len: 14
d_gene: -

CDR3aa: CAISGGADNEQFF
CDR3nt: TGTGCCATCAGTGGAGGCGCGGACAATGAGCAGTTCTTC
j_gene: TRBJ2-1
v_gene: TRBV10-3
len: 13
d_gene: -

CDR3aa: CASSATDRGWANVLTF
CDR3nt: TGTGCCAGCAGCGCGACGGACAGGGGCTGGGCCAACGTCCTGACTTTC
j_gene: TRBJ2-6
v_gene: TRBV11-2
len: 16
d_gene: TRBD1

CDR3aa: CASSPMDSRLTDTQYF
CDR3nt: TGTGCCAGCAGCCCCATGGACAGCAGGCTTACAGATACGCAGTATTTT
j_gene: TRBJ2-3
v_gene: TRBV9
len: 16
d_gene: -